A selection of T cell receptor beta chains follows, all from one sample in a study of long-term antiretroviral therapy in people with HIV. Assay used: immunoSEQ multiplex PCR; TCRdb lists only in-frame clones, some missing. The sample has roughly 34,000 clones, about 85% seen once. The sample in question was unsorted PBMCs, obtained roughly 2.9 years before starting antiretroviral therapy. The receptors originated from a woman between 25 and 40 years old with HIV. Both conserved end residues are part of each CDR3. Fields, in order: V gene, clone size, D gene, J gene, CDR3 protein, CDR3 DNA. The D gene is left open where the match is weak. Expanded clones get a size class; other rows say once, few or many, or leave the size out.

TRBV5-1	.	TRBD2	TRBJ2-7	CASSLSGGLSEQYF	TGCGCCAGCAGCTTAAGCGGGGGGTTATCCGAGCAGTACTTC
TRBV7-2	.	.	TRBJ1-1	CASSFASLNTEAFF	TGTGCCAGCAGCTTCGCCAGCTTGAACACTGAAGCTTTCTTT
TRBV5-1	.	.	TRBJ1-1	CASSLEVMNTEAFF	TGCGCCAGCAGCTTGGAGGTCATGAACACTGAAGCTTTCTTT
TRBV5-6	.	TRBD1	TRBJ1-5	CASSFGAGGGQPQHF	TGTGCCAGCAGCTTCGGGGCAGGGGGCGGTCAGCCCCAGCATTTT
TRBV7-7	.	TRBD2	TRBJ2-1	CASSPSGSGGANEQFF	TGTGCCAGCAGCCCTTCGGGTAGCGGGGGGGCAAATGAGCAGTTCTTC
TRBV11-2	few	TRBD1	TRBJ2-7	CASRRDRQSYEQYF	TGTGCCAGCAGACGGGACAGACAGTCCTACGAGCAGTACTTC
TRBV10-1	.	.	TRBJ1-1	CASSEREVSSEAFF	TGCGCCAGCAGTGAACGGGAGGTCAGCTCTGAAGCTTTCTTT
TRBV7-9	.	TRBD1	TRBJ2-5	CASSLRKTGRETQYF	TGTGCCAGCAGCTTAAGAAAGACAGGGAGAGAGACCCAGTACTTC
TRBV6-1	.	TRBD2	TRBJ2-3	CASSELAGATTDTQYF	TGTGCCAGCAGTGAACTAGCGGGGGCCACCACAGATACGCAGTATTTT
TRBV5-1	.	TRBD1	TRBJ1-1	CASRLTGQTNTEAFF	TGCGCCAGCAGATTGACGGGACAGACTAACACTGAAGCTTTCTTT
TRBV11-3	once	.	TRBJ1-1	CASSAQENTEAFF	TGTGCCAGCAGCGCCCAAGAGAACACTGAAGCTTTCTTT
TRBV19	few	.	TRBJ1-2	CASSIVGSWDGYTF	TGTGCCAGTAGTATAGTTGGGTCTTGGGATGGCTACACCTTC
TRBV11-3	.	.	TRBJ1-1	CASSFGVDTEAFF	TGTGCCAGCAGTTTCGGTGTGGACACTGAAGCTTTCTTT
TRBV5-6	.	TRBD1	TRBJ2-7	CASSSGQTYLDYEQYF	TGTGCCAGCAGCTCGGGACAGACCTATCTAGACTACGAGCAGTACTTC
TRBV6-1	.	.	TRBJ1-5	CASSERWGFGNQPQHF	TGTGCCAGCAGTGAACGATGGGGCTTTGGCAATCAGCCCCAGCATTTT
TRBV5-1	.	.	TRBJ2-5	CASSLDFDETQYF	TGCGCCAGCAGCTTGGACTTCGACGAGACCCAGTACTTC
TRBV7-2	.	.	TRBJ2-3	CASSLALVADRPTDTQYF	TGTGCCAGCAGCTTAGCGCTGGTAGCGGACAGGCCCACAGATACGCAGTATTTT
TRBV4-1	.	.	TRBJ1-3	CASSWEGTGNTIYF	TGCGCCAGCAGCTGGGAGGGCACTGGAAACACCATATATTTT
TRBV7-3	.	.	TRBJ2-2	CASSPSAGELFF	TGTGCCAGCAGCCCGTCCGCCGGGGAGCTGTTTTTT
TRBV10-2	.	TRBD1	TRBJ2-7	CASTEQTGVVEQYF	TGCGCCAGCACCGAACAGACAGGGGTCGTCGAGCAGTACTTC
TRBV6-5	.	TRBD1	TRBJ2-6	CASSFQGAGANVLTF	TGTGCCAGCAGTTTTCAGGGGGCGGGGGCCAACGTCCTGACTTTC
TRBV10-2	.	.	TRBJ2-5	CASSGYQETRYF	TGCGCCAGCAGTGGATACCAAGAGACCCGGTACTTC
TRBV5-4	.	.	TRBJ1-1	CASSRGPAGPMNTEAFF	TGTGCCAGCAGCCGGGGTCCGGCGGGTCCAATGAACACTGAAGCTTTCTTT
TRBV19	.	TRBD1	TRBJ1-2	CASSDRVIYGYTF	TGTGCCAGTTCCGACAGGGTAATCTATGGCTACACCTTC
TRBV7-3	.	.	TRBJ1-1	CASSFGGRYEAFF	TGTGCCAGCAGCTTCGGGGGACGGTACGAAGCTTTCTTT
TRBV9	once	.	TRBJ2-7	CASSAPAHEQYF	TGTGCCAGCAGCGCCCCGGCTCACGAGCAGTACTTC
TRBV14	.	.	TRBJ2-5	CASSPGLPGWQETQYF	TGTGCCAGCAGCCCCGGGCTGCCGGGATGGCAAGAGACCCAGTACTTC
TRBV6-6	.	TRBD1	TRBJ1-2	CASSHTGAGGYTF	TGTGCCAGCAGTCATACAGGGGCTGGAGGCTACACCTTC
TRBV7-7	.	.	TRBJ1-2	CASWTDVYGYTF	TGTGCCAGCTGGACAGACGTTTATGGCTACACCTTC
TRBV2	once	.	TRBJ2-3	CASSPRVLTDTQYF	TGTGCCAGCAGTCCCCGGGTTCTCACAGATACGCAGTATTTT
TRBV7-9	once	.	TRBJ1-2	CASSQIRDGTYGYTF	TGTGCCAGCAGCCAAATTAGAGACGGGACCTATGGCTACACCTTC
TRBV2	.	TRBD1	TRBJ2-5	CASSEFRTGTGNQETQYF	TGTGCCAGCAGTGAATTCCGCACCGGGACAGGGAACCAAGAGACCCAGTACTTC
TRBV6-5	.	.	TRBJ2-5	CASSYTLSEETQYF	TGTGCCAGCAGTTACACCCTAAGTGAAGAGACCCAGTACTTC
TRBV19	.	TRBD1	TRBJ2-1	CASSLGQGVDEQFF	TGTGCCAGTAGTTTAGGACAGGGGGTTGATGAGCAGTTCTTC
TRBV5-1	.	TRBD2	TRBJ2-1	CASNPFGDYLVNEQFF	TGCGCCAGCAATCCCTTTGGGGACTACCTCGTCAATGAGCAGTTCTTC
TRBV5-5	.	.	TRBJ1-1	CASSSGPIRNTEAFF	TGTGCCAGCAGTTCGGGACCCATCCGAAACACTGAAGCTTTCTTT
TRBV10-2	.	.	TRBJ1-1	CASSELSGFAEAFF	TGCGCCAGCAGTGAGTTATCAGGGTTCGCTGAAGCTTTCTTT
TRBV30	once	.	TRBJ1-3	CAWSVLSGVVSGNTIYF	TGTGCCTGGAGTGTACTTAGTGGGGTGGTCTCTGGAAACACCATATATTTT
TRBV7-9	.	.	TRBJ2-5	CASSLEQGWGETQYF	TGTGCCAGCAGCTTGGAACAGGGATGGGGAGAGACCCAGTACTTC
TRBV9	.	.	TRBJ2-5	CASSHITARYF	TGTGCCAGCAGCCACATAACGGCGAGGTACTTC
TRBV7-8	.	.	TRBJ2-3	CASSSTDTQYF	TGTGCCAGCAGCTCCACAGATACGCAGTATTTT
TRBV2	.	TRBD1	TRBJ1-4	CASSEHRGTTNEKLFF	TGTGCCAGCAGTGAACACAGGGGAACAACTAATGAAAAACTGTTTTTT
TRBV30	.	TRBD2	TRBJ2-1	CAWSVLAGENVF	TGTGCCTGGAGTGTACTAGCGGGGGAGAACGTCTTC
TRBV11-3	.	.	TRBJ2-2	CASSLRGHPGELFF	TGTGCCAGCAGCCTGCGGGGACATCCCGGGGAGCTGTTTTTT
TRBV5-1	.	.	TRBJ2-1	CASSLTSRVDNEQFF	TGCGCCAGCAGCCTGACCTCCAGGGTGGACAATGAGCAGTTCTTC
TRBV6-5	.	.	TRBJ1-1	CASSRDPRIEAFF	TGTGCCAGCAGCCGCGACCCCAGGATTGAAGCTTTCTTT
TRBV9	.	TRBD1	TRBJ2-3	CASSVGTGGQYF	TGTGCCAGCAGCGTCGGGACAGGGGGGCAGTATTTT
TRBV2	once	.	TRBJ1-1	CASSEWNTEAFF	TGTGCCAGCAGTGAATGGAACACTGAAGCTTTCTTT
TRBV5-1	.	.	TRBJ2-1	CASSLGTGPRYNEQFF	TGCGCCAGCAGCTTGGGAACAGGTCCACGCTACAATGAGCAGTTCTTC
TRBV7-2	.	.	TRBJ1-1	CASSSIGGTEAFF	TGTGCCAGCAGCTCCATCGGGGGCACTGAAGCTTTCTTT
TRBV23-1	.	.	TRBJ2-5	CASSQGLSSGTPWAETQYF	TGCGCCAGCAGTCAGGGCCTTAGCTCCGGGACACCATGGGCAGAGACCCAGTACTTC
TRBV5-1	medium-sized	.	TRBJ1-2	CASSSGSSPGYTF	TGCGCCAGCAGCTCAGGTTCTTCGCCTGGCTACACCTTC
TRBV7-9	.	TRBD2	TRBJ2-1	CASSRYLAGGRNEQFF	TGTGCCAGCAGCAGGTACCTAGCGGGGGGGAGGAATGAGCAGTTCTTC